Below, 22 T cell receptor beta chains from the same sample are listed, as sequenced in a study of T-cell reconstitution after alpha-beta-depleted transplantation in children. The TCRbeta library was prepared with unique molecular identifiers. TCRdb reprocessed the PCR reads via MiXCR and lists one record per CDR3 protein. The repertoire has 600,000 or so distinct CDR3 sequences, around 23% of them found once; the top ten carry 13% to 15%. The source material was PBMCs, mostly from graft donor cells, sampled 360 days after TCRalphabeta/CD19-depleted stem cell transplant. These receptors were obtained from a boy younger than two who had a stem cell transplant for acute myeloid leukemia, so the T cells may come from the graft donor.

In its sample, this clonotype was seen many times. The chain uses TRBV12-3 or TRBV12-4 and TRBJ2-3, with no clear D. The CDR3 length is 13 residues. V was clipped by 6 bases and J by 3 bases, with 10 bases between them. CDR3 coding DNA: TGTGCCAGCAGCTTCTTAGGGACAGATACGCAGTATTTT. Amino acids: CASSFLGTDTQYF.

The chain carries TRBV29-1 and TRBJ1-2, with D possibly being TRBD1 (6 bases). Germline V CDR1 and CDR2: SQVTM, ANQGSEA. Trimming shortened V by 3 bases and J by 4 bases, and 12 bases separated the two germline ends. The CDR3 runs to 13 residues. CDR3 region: CSVDAGATYGYTF. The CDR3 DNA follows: TGCAGCGTTGACGCAGGGGCGACCTATGGCTACACCTTC.

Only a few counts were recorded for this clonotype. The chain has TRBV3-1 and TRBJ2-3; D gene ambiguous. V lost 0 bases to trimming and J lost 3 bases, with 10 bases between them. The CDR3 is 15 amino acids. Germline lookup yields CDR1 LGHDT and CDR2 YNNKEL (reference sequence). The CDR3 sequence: CASSQDEDLTDTQYF. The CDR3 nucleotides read TGTGCCAGCAGCCAAGATGAAGACTTAACAGATACGCAGTATTTT.

The CDR3 loop is CSVAIGHPTDTQYF. CDR3 bases: TGCAGCGTCGCAATCGGACACCCTACAGATACGCAGTATTTT. The rearrangement links TRBV29-1 to TRBJ2-3; weak D call: TRBD1 (5 bases). Germline V gene lookup returns CDR1 SQVTM and CDR2 ANQGSEA. The CDR3 is 14 residues long. The V end was cut by 6 bases, the J end by 3 bases, with 16 bases between.

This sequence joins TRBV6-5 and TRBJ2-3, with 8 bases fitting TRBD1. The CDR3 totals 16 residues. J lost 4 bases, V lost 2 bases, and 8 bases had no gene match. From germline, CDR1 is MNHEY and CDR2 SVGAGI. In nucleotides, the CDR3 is TGTGCCAGCAGTTACCTATTTCGACAGGGGCCAGATACGCAGTATTTT. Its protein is CASSYLFRQGPDTQYF.

CDR3 nucleotide sequence: TGCAGTGCTAGAACCCCTAGCGGGGCCCTCTACAATGAGCAGTTCTTC. It yields the protein CSARTPSGALYNEQFF. The chain has TRBV20-1 and TRBJ2-1; the match to TRBD2 covers 9 bases. The CDR3 is 16 amino acids. Looked up from germline, CDR1 is DFQATT and CDR2 is SNEGSKA (reference sequence). With 2 bases clipped from V and 3 bases from J, the junction kept 8 bases outside the gene matches.

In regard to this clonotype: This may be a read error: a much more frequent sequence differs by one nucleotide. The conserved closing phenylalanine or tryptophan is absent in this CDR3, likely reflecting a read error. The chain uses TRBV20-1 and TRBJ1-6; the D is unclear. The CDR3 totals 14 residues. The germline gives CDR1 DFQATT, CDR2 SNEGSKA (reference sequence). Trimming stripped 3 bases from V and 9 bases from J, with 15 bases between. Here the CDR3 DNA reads TGCAGTGCTAGGGCATCCAGGATTCCTTCACCCCTCCACTGT. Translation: CSARASRIPSPLHC.

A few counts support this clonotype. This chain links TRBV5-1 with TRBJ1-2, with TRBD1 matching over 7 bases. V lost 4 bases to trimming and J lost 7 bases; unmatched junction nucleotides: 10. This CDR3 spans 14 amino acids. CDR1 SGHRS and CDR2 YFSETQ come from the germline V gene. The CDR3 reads CASSLTGTPAGYTF. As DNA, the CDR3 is TGCGCCAGCAGCCTGACAGGGACGCCTGCTGGCTACACCTTC.

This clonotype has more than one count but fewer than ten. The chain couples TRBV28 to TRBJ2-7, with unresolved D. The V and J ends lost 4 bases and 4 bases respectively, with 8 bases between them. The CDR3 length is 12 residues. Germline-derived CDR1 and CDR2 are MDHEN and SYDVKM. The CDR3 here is CASSSVGYEQYV. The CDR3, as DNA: TGTGCCAGCAGTTCCGTGGGGTACGAGCAGTACGTC.

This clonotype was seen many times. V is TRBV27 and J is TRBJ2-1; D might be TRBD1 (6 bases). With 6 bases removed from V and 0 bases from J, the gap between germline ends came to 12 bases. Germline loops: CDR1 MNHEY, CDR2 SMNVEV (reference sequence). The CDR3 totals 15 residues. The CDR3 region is CASSLTDSSYNEQFF. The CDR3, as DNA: TGTGCCAGCAGCCTCACGGACAGCTCCTACAATGAGCAGTTCTTC.

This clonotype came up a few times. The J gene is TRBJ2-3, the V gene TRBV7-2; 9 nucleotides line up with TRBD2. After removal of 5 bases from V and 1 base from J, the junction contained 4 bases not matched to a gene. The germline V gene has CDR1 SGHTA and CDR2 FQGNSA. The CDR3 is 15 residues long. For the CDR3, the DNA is TGTGCCAGCAGCCGTCAGCGGGGGGGCACAGATACGCAGTATTTT. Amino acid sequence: CASSRQRGGTDTQYF.

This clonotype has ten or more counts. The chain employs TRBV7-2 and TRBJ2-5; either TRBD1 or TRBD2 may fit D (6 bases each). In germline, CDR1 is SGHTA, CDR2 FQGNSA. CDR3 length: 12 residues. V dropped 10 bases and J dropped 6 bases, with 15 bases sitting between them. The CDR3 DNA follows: TGTGCCACCGGTGGAGGGACAAAGACCCAGTACTTC. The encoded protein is CATGGGTKTQYF.

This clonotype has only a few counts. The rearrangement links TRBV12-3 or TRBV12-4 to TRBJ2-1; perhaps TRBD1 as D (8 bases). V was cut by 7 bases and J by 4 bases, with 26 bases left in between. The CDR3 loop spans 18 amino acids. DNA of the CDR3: TGTGCCAGCACCGGGGGGTTTATACGGACAGGGAATTACAATGAGCAGTTCTTC. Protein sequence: CASTGGFIRTGNYNEQFF.

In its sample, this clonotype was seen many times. CDR3 residues: CSALTRIPIYEQYF. The CDR3 nucleotides read TGCAGTGCTTTGACTCGCATACCGATCTACGAGCAGTACTTC. The chain employs TRBV20-1 and TRBJ2-7, with D hard to call. Germline-derived CDR1 and CDR2 are DFQATT and SNEGSKA (reference sequence). The CDR3 consists of 14 residues. V lost 5 bases to trimming and J lost 3 bases, with 17 bases between them.

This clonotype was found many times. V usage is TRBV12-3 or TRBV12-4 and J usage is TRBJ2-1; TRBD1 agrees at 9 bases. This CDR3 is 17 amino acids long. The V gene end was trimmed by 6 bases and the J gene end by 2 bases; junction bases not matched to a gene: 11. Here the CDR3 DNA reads TGTGCCAGCAGGCGGGGACAGGGCCCACCACCCTACAATGAGCAGTTCTTC. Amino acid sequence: CASRRGQGPPPYNEQFF.

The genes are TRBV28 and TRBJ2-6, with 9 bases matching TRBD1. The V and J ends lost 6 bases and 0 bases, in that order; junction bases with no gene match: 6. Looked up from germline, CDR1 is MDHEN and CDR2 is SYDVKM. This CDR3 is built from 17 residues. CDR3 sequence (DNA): TGTGCCAGCAGCAAGGGACAGGGACTCTCTGGGGCCAACGTCCTGACTTTC. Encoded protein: CASSKGQGLSGANVLTF.

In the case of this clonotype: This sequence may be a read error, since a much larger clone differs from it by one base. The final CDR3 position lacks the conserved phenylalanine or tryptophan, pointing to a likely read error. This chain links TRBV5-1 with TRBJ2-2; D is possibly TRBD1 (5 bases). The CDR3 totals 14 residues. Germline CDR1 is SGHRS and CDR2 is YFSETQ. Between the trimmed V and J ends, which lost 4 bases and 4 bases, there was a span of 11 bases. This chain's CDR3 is CASSAAGFTGELFS. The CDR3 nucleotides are TGCGCCAGCAGCGCCGCAGGGTTCACCGGGGAGCTGTTTTCT.

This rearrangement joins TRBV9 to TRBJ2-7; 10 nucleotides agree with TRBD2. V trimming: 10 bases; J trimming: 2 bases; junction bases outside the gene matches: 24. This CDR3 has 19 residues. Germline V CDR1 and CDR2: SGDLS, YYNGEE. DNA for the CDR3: TGTGCCGGAGGCTGTCCGGGGACTAGCGTTAGGGTCAAACCCTACGAGCAGTACTTC. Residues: CAGGCPGTSVRVKPYEQYF.

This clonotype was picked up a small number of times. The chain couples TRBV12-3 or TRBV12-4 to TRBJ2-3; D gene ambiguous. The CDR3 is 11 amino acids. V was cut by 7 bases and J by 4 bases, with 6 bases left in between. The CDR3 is CASTEADTQYF. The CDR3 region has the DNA TGTGCCAGCACTGAAGCAGATACGCAGTATTTT.

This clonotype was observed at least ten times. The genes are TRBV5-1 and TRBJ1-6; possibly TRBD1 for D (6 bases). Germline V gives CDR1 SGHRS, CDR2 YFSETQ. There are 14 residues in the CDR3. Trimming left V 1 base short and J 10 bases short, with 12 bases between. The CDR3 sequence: CASSLTGAISPLHF. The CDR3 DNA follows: TGCGCCAGCAGCTTGACGGGGGCAATCTCACCCCTCCACTTT.

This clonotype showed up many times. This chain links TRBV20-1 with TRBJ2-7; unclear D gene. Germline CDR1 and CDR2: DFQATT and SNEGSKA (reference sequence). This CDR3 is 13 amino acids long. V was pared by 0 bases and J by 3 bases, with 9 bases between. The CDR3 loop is CSARDPDVYEQYF. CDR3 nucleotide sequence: TGCAGTGCTAGAGATCCGGACGTCTACGAGCAGTACTTC.

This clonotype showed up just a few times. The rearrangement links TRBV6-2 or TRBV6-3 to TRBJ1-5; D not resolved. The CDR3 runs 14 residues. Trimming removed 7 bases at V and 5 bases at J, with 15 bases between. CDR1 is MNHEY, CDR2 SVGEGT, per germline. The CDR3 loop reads CASTDPLGYQPQHF. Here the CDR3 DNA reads TGTGCCAGCACCGACCCTTTGGGGTATCAGCCCCAGCATTTT.